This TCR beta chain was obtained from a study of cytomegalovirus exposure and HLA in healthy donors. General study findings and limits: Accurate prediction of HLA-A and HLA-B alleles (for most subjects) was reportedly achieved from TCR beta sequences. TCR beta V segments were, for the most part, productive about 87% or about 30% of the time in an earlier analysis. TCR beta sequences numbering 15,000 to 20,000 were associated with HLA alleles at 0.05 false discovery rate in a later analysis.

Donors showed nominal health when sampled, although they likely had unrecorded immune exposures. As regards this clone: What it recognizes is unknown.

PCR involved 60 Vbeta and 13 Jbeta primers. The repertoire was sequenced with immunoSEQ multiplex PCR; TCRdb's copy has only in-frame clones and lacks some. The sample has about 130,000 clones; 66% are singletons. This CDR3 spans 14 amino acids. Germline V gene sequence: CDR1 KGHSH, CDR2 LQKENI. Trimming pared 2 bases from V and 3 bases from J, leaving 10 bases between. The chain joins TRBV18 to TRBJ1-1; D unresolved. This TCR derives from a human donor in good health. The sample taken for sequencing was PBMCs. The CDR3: CASSPARFDTEAFF. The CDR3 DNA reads TGTGCCAGCTCACCAGCGAGATTTGACACTGAAGCTTTCTTT.